This T cell receptor (beta chain) appears in the sequencing data of a study of regulatory T cells in long-lasting Graves disease. As for the study in general: Less than 3 months of antithyroid drugs had been taken by newly diagnosed Graves' patients.

Germline assignment: CDR1 ENHRY and CDR2 SYGVKD. The V gene lost 6 bases and the J gene lost 5 bases, with 10 bases spanning the gap. This CDR3 has 12 residues. There are many counts of this clonotype. Building of the TCR beta libraries involved iRepertoire HTBI primers and Arm-PCR of CDR3 regions. Each CDR3 protein is one row after TCRdb ran MiXCR on the multiplex PCR reads. The table includes about 530,000 distinct CDR3 sequences, about 16% detected once. Time point reported: newly diagnosed GD, antithyroid drugs for less than 3 months. Preparation of the TCR library used RNA extracted from PBMCs. Each patient gave roughly 10 milliliters of EDTA-anticoagulated peripheral blood. These records were also assigned to another study, of T cells in Graves' hyperthyroidism and ophthalmopathy. That source reports: Pregnant or lactating patients were excluded, as were those with uncontrolled infection or other autoimmune disease. Ophthalmopathy, which appeared later, was predicted by the model a median around 6 months before onset.

The chain carries TRBV10-3 and TRBJ1-2; D gene unclear. The receptor comes from a woman aged 35-65 years with Graves disease. The input for sequencing was peripheral blood mononuclear cells (PBMCs), taken at new diagnosis, from a patient treated with antithyroid drugs. The CDR3, as DNA: TGTGCCATCAGAGCCTTAGGGTATGGCTACACCTTC. It codes for CAIRALGYGYTF.